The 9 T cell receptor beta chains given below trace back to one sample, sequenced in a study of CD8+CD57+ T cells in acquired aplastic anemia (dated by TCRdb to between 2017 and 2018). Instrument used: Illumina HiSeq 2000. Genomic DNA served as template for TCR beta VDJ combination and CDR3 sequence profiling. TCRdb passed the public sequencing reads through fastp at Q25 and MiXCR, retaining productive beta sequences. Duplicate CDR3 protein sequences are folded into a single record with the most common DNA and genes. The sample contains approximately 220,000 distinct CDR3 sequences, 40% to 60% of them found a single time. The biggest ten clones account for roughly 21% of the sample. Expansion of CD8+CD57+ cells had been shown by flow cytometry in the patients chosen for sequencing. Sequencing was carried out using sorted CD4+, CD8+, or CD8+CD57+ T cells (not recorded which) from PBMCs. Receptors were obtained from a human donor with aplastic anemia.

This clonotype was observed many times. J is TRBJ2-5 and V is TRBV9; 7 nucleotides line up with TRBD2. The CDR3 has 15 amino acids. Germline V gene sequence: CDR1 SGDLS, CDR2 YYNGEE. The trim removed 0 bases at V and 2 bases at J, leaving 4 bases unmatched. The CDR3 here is CASSVGPSGQETQYF. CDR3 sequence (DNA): TGTGCCAGCAGCGTAGGCCCTAGCGGACAAGAGACCCAGTACTTC.

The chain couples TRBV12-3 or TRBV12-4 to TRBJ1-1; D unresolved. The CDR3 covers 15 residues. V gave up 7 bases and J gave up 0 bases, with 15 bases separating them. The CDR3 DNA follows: TGTGCCAGCAAAGGAGAACGGGAACTGAACACTGAAGCTTTCTTT. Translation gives CASKGERELNTEAFF.

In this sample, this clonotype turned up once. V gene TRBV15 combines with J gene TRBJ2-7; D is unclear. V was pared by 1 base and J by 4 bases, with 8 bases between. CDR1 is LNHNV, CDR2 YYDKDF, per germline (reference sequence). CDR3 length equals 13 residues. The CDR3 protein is CATSRGRDYEQYF. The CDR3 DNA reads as TGTGCCACCAGCAGAGGTAGGGATTACGAGCAGTACTTC.

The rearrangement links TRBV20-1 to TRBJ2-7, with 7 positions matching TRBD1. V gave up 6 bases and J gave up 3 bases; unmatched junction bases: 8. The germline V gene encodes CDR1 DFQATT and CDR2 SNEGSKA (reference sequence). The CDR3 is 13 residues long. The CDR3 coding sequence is TGCAGTGCAGTGGGACAGCGAGTCTACGAGCAGTACTTC. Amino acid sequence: CSAVGQRVYEQYF.

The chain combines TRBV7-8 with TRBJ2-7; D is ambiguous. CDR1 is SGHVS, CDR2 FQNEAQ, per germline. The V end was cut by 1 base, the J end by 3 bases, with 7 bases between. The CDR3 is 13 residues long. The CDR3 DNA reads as TGTGCCAGCAGCTTAGGTTCGGACTACGAGCAGTACTTC. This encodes CASSLGSDYEQYF.

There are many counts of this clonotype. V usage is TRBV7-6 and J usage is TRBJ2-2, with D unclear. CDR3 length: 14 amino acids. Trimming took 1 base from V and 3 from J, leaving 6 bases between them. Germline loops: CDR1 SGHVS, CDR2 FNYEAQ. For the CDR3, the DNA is TGTGCCAGCAGCTTAGTCTTCTACACCGGGGAGCTGTTTTTT. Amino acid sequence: CASSLVFYTGELFF.

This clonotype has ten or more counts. The CDR3: CASSLPPGLSNEQFF. For the CDR3, the DNA is TGTGCCAGCAGCTTGCCCCCTGGACTGTCTAATGAGCAGTTCTTC. The chain recombines TRBV5-6 with TRBJ2-1; possible D gene TRBD2, 5 bases. This CDR3 is built from 15 residues. CDR1 is SGHDT, CDR2 YYEEEE, per germline. V was shortened by 1 base and J by 7 bases, with 15 bases between the two germline ends.

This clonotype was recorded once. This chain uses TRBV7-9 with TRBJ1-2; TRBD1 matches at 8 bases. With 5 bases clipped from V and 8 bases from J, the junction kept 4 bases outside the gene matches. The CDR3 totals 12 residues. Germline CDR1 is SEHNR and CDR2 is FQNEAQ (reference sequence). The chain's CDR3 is CASSPTGGGYTF. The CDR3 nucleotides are TGTGCCAGCAGCCCCACAGGGGGAGGCTACACCTTC.

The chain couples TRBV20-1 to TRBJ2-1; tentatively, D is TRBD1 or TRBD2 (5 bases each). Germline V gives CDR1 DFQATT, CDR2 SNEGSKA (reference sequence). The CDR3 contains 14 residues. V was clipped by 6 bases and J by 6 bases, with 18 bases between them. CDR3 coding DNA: TGCAGTGCCCTAAACCGGGACGTTGCCAATGAGCAGTTCTTC. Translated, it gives CSALNRDVANEQFF.